This T cell receptor (beta chain) was documented in a study of OX40 agonist ivuxolimab in advanced cancers. Across the study: Ivuxolimab, an agonistic anti-OX40 (CD134) antibody, was given to patients. Partial response was recorded in three patients: one hepatocellular carcinoma and two cutaneous melanoma cases. The study's findings and limits: At doses 0.1 to 3.0 mg/kg, CD4+ and CD8+ clones expanded.

The CDR3 is 16 amino acids. After removal of 0 bases from V and 5 bases from J, the junction contained 8 bases not matched to a gene. Germline V gene lookup returns CDR1 MNHEY and CDR2 SMNVEV (reference sequence). Comments on this clone: Its target is not known.

Systemic immunosuppression or autoimmune disease history was grounds to exclude patients. Method: immunoSEQ multiplex PCR; TCRdb's copy keeps in-frame clones and lacks some. This sample carries about 90,000 clones, 85% to 90% of them seen once, and the ten largest clones take around 7.4%. The J gene is TRBJ2-5, the V gene TRBV27; 8 bases align to TRBD1. The source was CD4+ or CD8+ T cells sorted from blood, collected in a trial of the OX40 agonist ivuxolimab. This sequence was found in an adult with an advanced solid tumor such as melanoma, head and neck, liver or kidney cancer. The DNA for the CDR3 is TGTGCCAGCAGTTTATCCCCGCGGACAGGGAGGGAGACCCAGTACTTC. Translating gives CASSLSPRTGRETQYF.